Listed below are T cell receptor beta chains from one sample, sequenced in a study of beta chain features in type 1 diabetes. Only in-frame clones appear in the TCRdb table, and some are missing; sequencing was by immunoSEQ multiplex PCR. The table lists about 240,000 clones, about 30% of them singletons, with 3.5% to 4% in the top ten. Sequencing was carried out using central memory CD4+ T cells from blood. The receptors shown here come from a man in his thirties or forties in good health. CDR3s include the opening cysteine and the closing phenylalanine or tryptophan. A D gene is named only where the DNA matches it firmly. Size is stated for part of the rows, as once, few or many counts, or as a class when the clone is expanded.

j_call clone_size v_call d_call cdr3_aa cdr3_nt
TRBJ2-5 . TRBV11-2 . CASSLGQQETQYF TGTGCCAGCAGCTTAGGGCAGCAAGAGACCCAGTACTTC
TRBJ2-1 . TRBV6-1 TRBD1 CASSDYRQGRNEQFF TGTGCCAGCAGTGATTATCGACAGGGAAGGAATGAGCAGTTCTTC
TRBJ2-5 . TRBV18 . CASSPDRPPETQYF TGTGCCAGCTCACCCGACCGGCCCCCAGAGACCCAGTACTTC
TRBJ2-7 few TRBV7-9 . CASSETGQSSYEQYF TGTGCCAGCAGCGAAACGGGACAAAGCTCCTACGAGCAGTACTTC
TRBJ2-1 few TRBV7-2 . CASSTGHQSSYNEQFF TGTGCCAGCAGCACGGGACACCAGAGCTCCTACAATGAGCAGTTCTTC
TRBJ2-1 . TRBV5-6 . CASSRRLVGSGLNYNEQFF TGTGCCAGCAGCCGCCGTTTGGTCGGGAGTGGTCTAAACTACAATGAGCAGTTCTTC
TRBJ2-2 . TRBV7-2 . CASSLTGSTGELFF TGTGCCAGCAGCCTTACAGGGAGCACCGGGGAGCTGTTTTTT
TRBJ1-3 . TRBV30 . CAWSVRQAPGNTIYF TGTGCCTGGAGTGTACGCCAGGCACCTGGAAACACCATATATTTT
TRBJ2-7 . TRBV9 TRBD2 CASSVSSGREEQYF TGTGCCAGCAGCGTATCCAGCGGGAGGGAAGAGCAGTACTTC
TRBJ1-1 once TRBV6-5 TRBD1 CASSYSGQGLNTEAFF TGTGCCAGCAGTTACTCGGGACAGGGATTGAACACTGAAGCTTTCTTT
TRBJ2-1 . TRBV5-1 TRBD1 CASSGTGGDYNEQFF TGCGCCAGCAGCGGAACAGGGGGCGATTACAATGAGCAGTTCTTC
TRBJ2-7 . TRBV29-1 . CSVEVAPSSYEQYF TGCAGCGTTGAAGTTGCCCCGAGCTCCTACGAGCAGTACTTC
TRBJ2-5 few TRBV7-2 . CASSPLRLTGTQYF TGTGCCAGCAGTCCGCTAAGACTTACAGGGACCCAGTACTTC
TRBJ2-7 many TRBV10-3 . CAARGDSYEQYF TGTGCCGCAAGGGGCGATTCCTACGAGCAGTACTTC
TRBJ2-3 once TRBV6-1 . CASSEDGLATDTQYF TGTGCCAGCAGTGAAGATGGTCTAGCGACAGATACGCAGTATTTT
TRBJ2-1 . TRBV5-4 TRBD1 CASSLGQGAPYNEQFF TGTGCCAGCAGCTTGGGTCAGGGGGCCCCCTACAATGAGCAGTTCTTC
TRBJ2-5 . TRBV5-1 . CASSVARGETQYF TGCGCCAGCAGCGTAGCGAGGGGAGAGACCCAGTACTTC
TRBJ2-1 . TRBV30 . CAWSAAAYNEQFF TGTGCCTGGAGTGCGGCGGCTTACAATGAGCAGTTCTTC
TRBJ2-3 . TRBV11-3 . CASSLNVAADTQYF TGTGCCAGCAGCTTAAATGTAGCGGCAGATACGCAGTATTTT
TRBJ1-1 . TRBV27 . CASSRNGLGTEAFF TGTGCCAGCAGTCGGAATGGGCTGGGGACTGAAGCTTTCTTT
TRBJ1-1 . TRBV28 . CASSTLQVPSTEAFF TGTGCCAGCAGTACTCTCCAGGTCCCCAGCACTGAAGCTTTCTTT
TRBJ1-2 . TRBV7-2 . CASSLAGAGRGYTF TGTGCCAGCAGCTTAGCAGGGGCAGGGCGCGGCTACACCTTC
TRBJ1-5 few TRBV5-5 TRBD1 CASSWGQQEPQHF TGTGCCAGCAGCTGGGGACAGCAGGAGCCCCAGCATTTT
TRBJ2-1 . TRBV18 . CASSPMDGYNEQFF TGTGCCAGCTCACCAATGGACGGCTACAATGAGCAGTTCTTC
TRBJ2-3 . TRBV12-5 . CASGLFGTDTQYF TGTGCTAGTGGTTTGTTCGGCACAGATACGCAGTATTTT
TRBJ2-5 . TRBV18 TRBD1 CASSPPGLAGGLETQYF TGTGCCAGCTCACCCCCCGGCCTAGCAGGGGGATTGGAGACCCAGTACTTC
TRBJ2-3 few TRBV5-1 TRBD2 CASSFGLAGAPLEDTQYF TGCGCCAGCAGCTTTGGACTAGCGGGAGCCCCGCTTGAAGATACGCAGTATTTT
TRBJ1-3 . TRBV6-5 . CASSYKGGAGNTIYF TGTGCCAGCAGTTACAAGGGGGGAGCTGGAAACACCATATATTTT